This paragraph reports one T cell receptor (beta chain). Its antigen is not identified. The sample originates from a study of STAT5B mutations in CD4+ large granular lymphocyte leukemia. Study-wide context: Among healthy controls, a particular HLA allele went with more CDR3 'QG' motifs.

The study, taken as a whole, reports: Without putative leukemic clones, patient CD4-sorted repertoires remained more clonal than healthy CD4+ repertoires. Data were not HLA-matched across samples.

V lost 5 bases, J lost 0 bases, and 16 bases lay in between. Germline V lookup: CDR1 LNHDA, CDR2 SQIVND (reference sequence). The length of the CDR3 is 17 residues. Source study methods: A productive frequency of 2.59 x 10-5 was the lowest detectable. The table came from immunoSEQ multiplex PCR; TCRdb's copy has only in-frame clones and leaves some out. The V and J calls and clone size are taken from that table; D and trimming were inferred from the DNA. The sample holds tens of thousands of clones, almost 85% seen once. The chain has TRBV19 and TRBJ1-4; perhaps TRBD1 as D (6 bases). This clonotype was sampled from a human donor in good health. Sequencing was performed on CD4+ T cells from blood buffy coats. CDR3 protein: CASSVGRGPTTNEKLFF. The CDR3 DNA is TGTGCCAGTAGTGTCGGACGGGGGCCGACAACTAATGAAAAACTGTTTTTT.